The T cell receptor (beta chain) under discussion was sequenced for a study of patients and donors after allogeneic stem cell transplantation. TCRdb re-analysed the RT-PCR reads in MiXCR, keeping a single row per CDR3 protein. Among a few hundred thousand distinct CDR3 sequences listed, around 41% were seen once. This clonotype appeared a few times. The CDR3 covers 17 residues. The ends were cut back, 5 bases at V and 1 base at J, with 20 bases in the middle. Sequences were obtained from blood, either unsorted or a sorted T cell fraction (not recorded which). The gene calls are TRBV12-3 or TRBV12-4 and TRBJ1-1; maybe TRBD1 (5 bases). This receptor was identified in a human donor who was either an allogeneic HSCT recipient or a stem cell or donor lymphocyte infusion donor (not recorded which). It is not recorded whose cells these are; they may come from a transplant donor. The CDR3 nucleotides read TGTGCCAGCAGTCGCGCTTTTAGGGGCTGGTCGAACACTGAAGCTTTCTTT. Translating it yields CASSRAFRGWSNTEAFF.